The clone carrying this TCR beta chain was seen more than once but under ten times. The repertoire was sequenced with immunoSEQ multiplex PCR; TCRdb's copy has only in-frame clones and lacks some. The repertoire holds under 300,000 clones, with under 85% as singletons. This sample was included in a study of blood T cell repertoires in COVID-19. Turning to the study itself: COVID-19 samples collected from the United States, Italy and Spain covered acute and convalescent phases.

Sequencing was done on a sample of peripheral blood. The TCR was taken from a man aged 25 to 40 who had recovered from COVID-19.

The CDR3 here is CASSLAREETQYF. The DNA of the CDR3 is TGTGCCAGCAGCTTGGCCAGGGAAGAGACCCAGTACTTC. The chain combines TRBV5-4 with TRBJ2-5; D is perhaps TRBD1 (5 bases). Trimming left V 0 bases short and J 3 bases short, with 6 bases between. The CDR3 is made up of 13 amino acids. Germline values: CDR1 SGHNT, CDR2 YYREEE (reference sequence).